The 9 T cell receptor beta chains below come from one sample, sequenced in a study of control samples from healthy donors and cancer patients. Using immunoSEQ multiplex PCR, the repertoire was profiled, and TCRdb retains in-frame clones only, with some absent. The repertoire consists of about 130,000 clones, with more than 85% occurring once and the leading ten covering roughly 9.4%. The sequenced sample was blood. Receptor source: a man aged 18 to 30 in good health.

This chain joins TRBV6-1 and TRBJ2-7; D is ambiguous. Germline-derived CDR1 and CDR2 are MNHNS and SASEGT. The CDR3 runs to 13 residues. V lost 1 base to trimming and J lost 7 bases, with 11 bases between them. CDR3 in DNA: TGTGCCAGCAGTGAAGGGGTAGGGATTGAGCAGTACTTC. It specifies CASSEGVGIEQYF.

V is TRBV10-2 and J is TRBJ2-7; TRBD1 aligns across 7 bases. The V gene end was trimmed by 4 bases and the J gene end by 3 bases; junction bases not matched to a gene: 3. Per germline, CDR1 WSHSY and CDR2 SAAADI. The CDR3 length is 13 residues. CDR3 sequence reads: CASSVTGDYEQYF. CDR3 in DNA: TGCGCCAGCAGTGTTACAGGGGACTACGAGCAGTACTTC.

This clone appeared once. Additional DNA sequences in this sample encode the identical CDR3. As DNA, the CDR3 is TGTGCCAGCAGCTTAGTACACTCGAACACTGAAGCTTTCTTT. Its protein product is CASSLVHSNTEAFF. V gene TRBV7-9 combines with J gene TRBJ1-1; D is uncertain. Germline CDR1 is SEHNR and CDR2 is FQNEAQ (reference sequence). The CDR3 spans 14 residues. Trimming shortened V by 1 base and J by 1 base, and 7 bases separated the two germline ends.

CDR3 protein: CASSLETGRYEQYF. The CDR3 coding sequence is TGCGCCAGCAGCTTGGAGACAGGGCGGTACGAGCAGTACTTC. The chain couples TRBV5-1 to TRBJ2-7; 7 bases are shared with TRBD1. The CDR3 runs to 14 residues. Germline loops: CDR1 SGHRS, CDR2 YFSETQ. Trimming at V came to 0 bases and at J to 4 bases, leaving 4 bases not matched to a gene.

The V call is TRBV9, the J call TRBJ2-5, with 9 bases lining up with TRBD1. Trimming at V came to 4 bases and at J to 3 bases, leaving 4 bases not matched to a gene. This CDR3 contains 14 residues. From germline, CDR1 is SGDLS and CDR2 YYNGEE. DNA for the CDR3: TGTGCCAGCAGCTTAAGGACAGGGGAAGAGACCCAGTACTTC. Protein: CASSLRTGEETQYF.

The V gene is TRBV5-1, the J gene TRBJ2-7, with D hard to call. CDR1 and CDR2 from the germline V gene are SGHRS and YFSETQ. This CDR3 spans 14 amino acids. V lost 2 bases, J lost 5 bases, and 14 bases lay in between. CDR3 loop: CASSFSRLDDEQYF. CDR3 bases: TGCGCCAGCAGCTTCTCTCGTCTTGACGACGAGCAGTACTTC. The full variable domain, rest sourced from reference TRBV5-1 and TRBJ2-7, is KAGVTQTPRYLIKTRGQQVTLSCSPISGHRSVSWYQQTPGQGLQFLFEYFSETQRNKGNFPGRFSGRQFSNSRSEMNVSTLELGDSALYLCASSFSRLDDEQYFGPGTRLTVT.

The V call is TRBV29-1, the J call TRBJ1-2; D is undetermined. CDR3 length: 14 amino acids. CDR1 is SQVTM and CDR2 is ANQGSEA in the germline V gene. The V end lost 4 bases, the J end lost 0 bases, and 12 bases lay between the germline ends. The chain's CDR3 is CSVVAGGPNYGYTF. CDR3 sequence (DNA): TGCAGCGTTGTTGCGGGAGGCCCTAACTATGGCTACACCTTC.

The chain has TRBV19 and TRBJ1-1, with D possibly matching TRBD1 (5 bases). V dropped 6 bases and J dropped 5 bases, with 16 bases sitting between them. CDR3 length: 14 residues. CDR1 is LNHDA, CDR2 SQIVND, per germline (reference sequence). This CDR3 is CASRPPKGWTEAFF. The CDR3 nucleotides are TGTGCCAGTAGGCCCCCCAAGGGGTGGACTGAAGCTTTCTTT.

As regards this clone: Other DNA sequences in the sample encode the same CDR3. CDR3 DNA: TGTGCCAGCAGCTTACGGGGCGGCCAAGAGACCCAGTACTTC. It translates to CASSLRGGQETQYF. This chain connects TRBV11-3 to TRBJ2-5, with D possibly being TRBD1 or TRBD2 (5 bases each). CDR1 is SGHNT and CDR2 is YENEEA in the germline V gene. V gave up 2 bases and J gave up 1 base, with 8 bases separating them. The length of the CDR3 is 14 residues.